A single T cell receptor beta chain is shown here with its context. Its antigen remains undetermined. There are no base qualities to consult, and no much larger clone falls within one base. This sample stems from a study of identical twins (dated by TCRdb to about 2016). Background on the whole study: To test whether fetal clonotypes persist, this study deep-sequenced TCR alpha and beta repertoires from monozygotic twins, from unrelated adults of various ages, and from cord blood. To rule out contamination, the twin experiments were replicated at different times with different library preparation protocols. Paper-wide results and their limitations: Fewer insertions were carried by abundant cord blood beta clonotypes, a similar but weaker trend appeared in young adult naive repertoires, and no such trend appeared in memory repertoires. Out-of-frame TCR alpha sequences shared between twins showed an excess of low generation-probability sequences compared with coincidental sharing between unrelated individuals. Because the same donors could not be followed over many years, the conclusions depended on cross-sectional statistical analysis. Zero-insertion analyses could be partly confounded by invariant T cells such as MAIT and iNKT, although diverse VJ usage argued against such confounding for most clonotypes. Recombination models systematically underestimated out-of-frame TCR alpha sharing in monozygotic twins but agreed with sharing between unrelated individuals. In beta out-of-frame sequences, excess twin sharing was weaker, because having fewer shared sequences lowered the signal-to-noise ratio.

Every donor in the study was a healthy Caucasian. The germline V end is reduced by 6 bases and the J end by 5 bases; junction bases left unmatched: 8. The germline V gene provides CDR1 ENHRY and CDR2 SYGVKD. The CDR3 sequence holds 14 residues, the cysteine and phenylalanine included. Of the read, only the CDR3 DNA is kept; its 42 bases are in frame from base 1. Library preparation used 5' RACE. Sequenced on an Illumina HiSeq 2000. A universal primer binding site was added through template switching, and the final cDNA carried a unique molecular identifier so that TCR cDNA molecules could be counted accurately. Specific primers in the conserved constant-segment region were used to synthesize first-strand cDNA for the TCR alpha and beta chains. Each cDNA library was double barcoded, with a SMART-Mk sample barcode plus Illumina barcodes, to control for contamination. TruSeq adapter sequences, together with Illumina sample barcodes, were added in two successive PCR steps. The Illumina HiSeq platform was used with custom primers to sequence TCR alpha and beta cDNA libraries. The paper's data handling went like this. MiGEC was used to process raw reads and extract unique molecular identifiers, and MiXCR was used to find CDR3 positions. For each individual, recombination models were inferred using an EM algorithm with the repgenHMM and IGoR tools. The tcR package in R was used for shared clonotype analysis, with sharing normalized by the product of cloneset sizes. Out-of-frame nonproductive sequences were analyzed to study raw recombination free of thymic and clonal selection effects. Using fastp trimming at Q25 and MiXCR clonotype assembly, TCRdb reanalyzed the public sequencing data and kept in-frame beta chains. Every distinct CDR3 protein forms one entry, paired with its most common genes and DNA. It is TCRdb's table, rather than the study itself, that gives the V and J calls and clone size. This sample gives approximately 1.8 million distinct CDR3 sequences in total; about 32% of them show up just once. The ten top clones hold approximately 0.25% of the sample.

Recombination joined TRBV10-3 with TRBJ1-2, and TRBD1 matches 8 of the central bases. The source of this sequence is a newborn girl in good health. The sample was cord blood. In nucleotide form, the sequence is TGTGCCATCAGGGGGGGACAGGAGATTTATGGCTACACCTTC. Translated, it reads CAIRGGQEIYGYTF.